The clone carrying this TCR beta chain has just a few counts. Its target is not known. The data were taken from a study of metastatic and nonmetastatic thyroid tumors. Overall study context: Repertoires from blood and tumor or nodule tissue of malignant and benign thyroid patients were compared.

Nobody among the patients had been given any treatment before thyroid surgery. Study-wide results and limits: Versus benign nodules, malignant thyroid tumors reportedly had significantly higher TCR beta diversity, in blood and tumor.

In the authors' methods: It was from CDR3 differences across clinicopathological groups that a distant-metastasis classifier for papillary thyroid cancer was built. TCRdb recomputed clones from the PCR reads via MiXCR. None of the V and J calls come from the authors' own analysis; TCRdb made them. The data hold under 50,000 clones, with around 21% observed a single time. Trimming shortened V by 2 bases and J by 2 bases, and 10 bases separated the two germline ends. Germline lookup yields CDR1 MNHEY and CDR2 SMNVEV (reference sequence). This CDR3 comprises 15 residues. This chain uses TRBV27 with TRBJ1-5; D unresolved. The sequence came from a male donor with papillary thyroid cancer or a benign thyroid nodule (not recorded which). Some clones in this sample may be carry-over from other donors' samples. Sequenced: blood. The CDR3 nucleotides read TGTGCCAGCAGTTTACTCGCCGGGGGCAATCAGCCCCAGCATTTT. Protein: CASSLLAGGNQPQHF.